The clone carrying this T cell receptor (beta chain) has only a few counts. Its antigen is as yet unknown. The data were taken from a study of neurological immune-mediated disorders. Study conclusions and caveats: The level of TCR clonal expansion was highest in patients with HTLV-1-associated myelopathy and lowest in multiple sclerosis, where it fell below the level seen in healthy controls.

Unmatched junction bases numbered 7, after V lost 0 bases and J lost 1 base. The CDR3 totals 17 residues. CDR1 is SGHVS and CDR2 is FQNEAQ in the germline V gene. TCRdb processed the 5' RACE reads anew with MiXCR; each CDR3 protein has one entry. The sample shows roughly 70,000 distinct CDR3 sequences, around 5.2% of them seen only once. The unsorted libraries were prepared from 2 million PBMCs (stored at -80 C). The chain combines TRBV7-8 with TRBJ2-7, with 9 bases fitting TRBD1. The sample taken for sequencing was PBMCs. This clonotype was sampled from a woman younger than 45 with multiple sclerosis. For the CDR3, the DNA is TGTGCCAGCAGCTTAGCGGTCGACAGGGGGTCGTCCTACGAGCAGTACTTC. It specifies CASSLAVDRGSSYEQYF. The complete variable domain, with remaining parts taken from reference TRBV7-8 and TRBJ2-7, reads GAGVSQSPRYKVAKRGQDVALRCDPISGHVSLFWYQQALGQGPEFLTYFQNEAQLDKSGLPSDRFFAERPEGSVSTLKIQRTQQEDSAVYLCASSLAVDRGSSYEQYFGPGTRLTVT.